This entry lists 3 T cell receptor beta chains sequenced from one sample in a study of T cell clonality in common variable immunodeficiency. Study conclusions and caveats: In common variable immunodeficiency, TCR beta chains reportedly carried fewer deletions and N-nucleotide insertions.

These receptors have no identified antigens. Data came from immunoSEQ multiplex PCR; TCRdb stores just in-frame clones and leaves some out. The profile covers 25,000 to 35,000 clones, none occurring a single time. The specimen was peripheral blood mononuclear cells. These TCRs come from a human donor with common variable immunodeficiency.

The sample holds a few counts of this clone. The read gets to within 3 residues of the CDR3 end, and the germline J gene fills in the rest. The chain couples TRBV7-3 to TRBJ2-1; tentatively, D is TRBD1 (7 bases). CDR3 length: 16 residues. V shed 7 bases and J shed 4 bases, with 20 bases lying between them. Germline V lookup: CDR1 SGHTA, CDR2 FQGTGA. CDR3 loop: CASKKTSGGPYNEQFF. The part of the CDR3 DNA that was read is TGTGCCAGCAAGAAAACCTCAGGGGGGCCATACAATGAG.

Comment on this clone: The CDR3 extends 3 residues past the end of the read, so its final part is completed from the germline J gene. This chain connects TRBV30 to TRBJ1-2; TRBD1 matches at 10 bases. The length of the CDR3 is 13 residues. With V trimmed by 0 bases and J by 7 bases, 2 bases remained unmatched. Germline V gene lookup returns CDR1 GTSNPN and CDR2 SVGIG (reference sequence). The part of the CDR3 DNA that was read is TGTGCCTGGAGTGTACGGACAGGGGGTGGC. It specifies CAWSVRTGGG. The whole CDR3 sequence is CAWSVRTGGGYTF.

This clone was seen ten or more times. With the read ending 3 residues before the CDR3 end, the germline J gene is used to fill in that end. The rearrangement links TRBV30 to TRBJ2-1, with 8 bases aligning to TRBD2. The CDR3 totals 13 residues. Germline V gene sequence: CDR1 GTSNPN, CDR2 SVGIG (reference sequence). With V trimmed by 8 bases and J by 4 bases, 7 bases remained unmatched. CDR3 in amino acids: CAVSGGGYNEQFF. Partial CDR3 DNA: TGTGCCGTAAGCGGGGGCGGGTACAATGAG.